The following is a T cell receptor beta chain sequence with its context. The antigen is undetermined. The protocol was immunoSEQ multiplex PCR, while the TCRdb copy is restricted to in-frame clones and leaves out a portion. The sample consists of 300,000 to 350,000 clones, about 80% of them appearing once. Germline V lookup: CDR1 MDHEN, CDR2 SYDVKM. V shed 4 bases and J shed 0 bases, with 13 bases lying between them. This CDR3 spans 16 amino acids. The sample belongs to a study of cytotoxic CD8 clonotypes in ibrutinib-treated CLL. Study information: The patients comprised about a dozen relapsed/refractory and around 16 treatment-naive cases, around 18 IGHV unmutated. Results showed 25 or so partial and 2 complete responses; following median around 73 months, approximately 14 remained remitted, about 12 advanced. Investigators collected response samples after a median 12 months of treatment, range 6 to 36. Findings and caveats of the study: Clonality showed a rise at ibrutinib response that reversed toward baseline at progression.

This chain uses TRBV28 with TRBJ1-3; D gene uncertain. Specimen: PBMCs, collected before ibrutinib treatment. The TCR sequence derives from a human donor with chronic lymphocytic leukemia. In nucleotides, the CDR3 is TGTGCCAGCAGTTCGCGCCCGGATAACTCTGGAAACACCATATATTTT. Translating gives CASSSRPDNSGNTIYF.